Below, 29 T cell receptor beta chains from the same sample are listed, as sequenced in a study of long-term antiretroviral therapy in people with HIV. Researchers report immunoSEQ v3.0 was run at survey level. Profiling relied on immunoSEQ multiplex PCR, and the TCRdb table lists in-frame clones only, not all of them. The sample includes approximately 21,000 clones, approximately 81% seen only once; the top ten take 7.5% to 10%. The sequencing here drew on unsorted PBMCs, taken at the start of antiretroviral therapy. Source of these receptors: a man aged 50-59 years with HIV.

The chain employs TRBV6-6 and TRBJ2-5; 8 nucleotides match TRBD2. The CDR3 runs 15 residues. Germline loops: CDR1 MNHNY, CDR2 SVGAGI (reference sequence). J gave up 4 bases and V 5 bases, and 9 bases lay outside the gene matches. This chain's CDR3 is CASSPGLALAETQYF. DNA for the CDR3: TGTGCCAGCAGTCCAGGACTAGCCTTAGCAGAGACCCAGTACTTC.

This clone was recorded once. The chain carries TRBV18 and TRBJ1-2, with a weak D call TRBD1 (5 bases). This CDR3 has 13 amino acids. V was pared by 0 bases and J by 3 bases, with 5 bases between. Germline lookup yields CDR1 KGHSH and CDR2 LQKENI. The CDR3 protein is CASSPPGDYGYTF. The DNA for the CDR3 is TGTGCCAGCTCACCACCAGGGGACTATGGCTACACCTTC.

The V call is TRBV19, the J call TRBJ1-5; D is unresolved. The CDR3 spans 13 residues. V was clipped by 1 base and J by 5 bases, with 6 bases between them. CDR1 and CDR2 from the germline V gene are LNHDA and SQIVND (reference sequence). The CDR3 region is CASSIVKDQPQHF. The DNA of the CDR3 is TGTGCCAGTAGTATAGTAAAGGATCAGCCCCAGCATTTT. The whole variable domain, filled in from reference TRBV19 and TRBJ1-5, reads DGGITQSPKYLFRKEGQNVTLSCEQNLNHDAMYWYRQDPGQGLRLIYYSQIVNDFQKGDIAEGYSVSREKKESFPLTVTSAQKNPTAFYLCASSIVKDQPQHFGDGTRLSIL.

The chain's CDR3 is CASSRGVRDYGYTF. The CDR3 DNA reads TGTGCCAGCAGCCGAGGGGTAAGAGACTATGGCTACACCTTC. The J gene is TRBJ1-2, the V gene TRBV6-5, with D maybe TRBD1 (5 bases). The CDR3 is 14 residues long. Deletions cut 6 bases from V and 3 bases from J, with 14 bases between. Germline V gene sequence: CDR1 MNHEY, CDR2 SVGAGI.

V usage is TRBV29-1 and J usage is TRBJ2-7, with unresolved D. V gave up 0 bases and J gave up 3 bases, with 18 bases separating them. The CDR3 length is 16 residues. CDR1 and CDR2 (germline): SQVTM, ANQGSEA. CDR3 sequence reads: CSVEDYRSGGIYEQYF. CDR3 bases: TGCAGCGTTGAAGATTATAGGTCAGGCGGCATCTACGAGCAGTACTTC.

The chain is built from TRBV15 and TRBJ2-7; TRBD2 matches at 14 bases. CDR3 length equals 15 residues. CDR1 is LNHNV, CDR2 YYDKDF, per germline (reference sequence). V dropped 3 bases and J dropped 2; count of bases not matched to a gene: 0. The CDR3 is CATSRGLAGAYEQYF. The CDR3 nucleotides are TGTGCCACCAGCAGGGGACTAGCGGGAGCCTACGAGCAGTACTTC. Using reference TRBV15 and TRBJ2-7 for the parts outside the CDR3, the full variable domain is DAMVIQNPRYQVTQFGKPVTLSCSQTLNHNVMYWYQQKSSQAPKLLFHYYDKDFNNEADTPDNFQSRRPNTSFCFLDIRSPGLGDTAMYLCATSRGLAGAYEQYFGPGTRLTVT.

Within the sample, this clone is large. DNA of the CDR3: TGTGCCAGTAGTTGGGGGCACAGCAATCAGCCCCAGCATTTT. Protein product: CASSWGHSNQPQHF. V gene TRBV19 combines with J gene TRBJ1-5; D might be TRBD1 (6 bases). This CDR3 has 14 residues. CDR1 is LNHDA and CDR2 is SQIVND in the germline V gene (reference sequence). Trimming took 5 bases from V and 1 from J, leaving 9 bases between them. Supplemented by reference TRBV19 and TRBJ1-5, the full variable domain reads DGGITQSPKYLFRKEGQNVTLSCEQNLNHDAMYWYRQDPGQGLRLIYYSQIVNDFQKGDIAEGYSVSREKKESFPLTVTSAQKNPTAFYLCASSWGHSNQPQHFGDGTRLSIL.

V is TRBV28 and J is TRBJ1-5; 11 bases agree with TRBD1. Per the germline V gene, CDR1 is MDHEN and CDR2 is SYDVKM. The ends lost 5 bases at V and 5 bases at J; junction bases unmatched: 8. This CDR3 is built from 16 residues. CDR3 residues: CASSKWTGGVDQPQHF. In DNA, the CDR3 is TGTGCCAGCAGTAAATGGACAGGGGGCGTAGATCAGCCCCAGCATTTT. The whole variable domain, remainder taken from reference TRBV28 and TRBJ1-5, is DVKVTQSSRYLVKRTGEKVFLECVQDMDHENMFWYRQDPGLGLRLIYFSYDVKMKEKGDIPEGYSVSREKKERFSLILESASTNQTSMYLCASSKWTGGVDQPQHFGDGTRLSIL.

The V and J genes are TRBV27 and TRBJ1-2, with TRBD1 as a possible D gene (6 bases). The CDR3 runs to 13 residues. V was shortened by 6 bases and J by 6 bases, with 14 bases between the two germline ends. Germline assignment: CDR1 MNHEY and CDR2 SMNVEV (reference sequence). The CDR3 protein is CASSYTGWDGYTF. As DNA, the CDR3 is TGTGCCAGCAGCTACACAGGGTGGGATGGCTACACCTTC.

CDR3: CASSPPLGVNTEAFF. As DNA, the CDR3 is TGTGCCAGCAGTCCTCCCCTAGGGGTGAACACTGAAGCTTTCTTT. The chain employs TRBV28 and TRBJ1-1; D possibly corresponds to TRBD1 (5 bases). The germline CDR1 and CDR2 sequences are MDHEN and SYDVKM. This CDR3 has 15 amino acids. The V end was cut by 5 bases, the J end by 0 bases, with 13 bases between. Full variable domain (rest looked up from reference TRBV28 and TRBJ1-1): DVKVTQSSRYLVKRTGEKVFLECVQDMDHENMFWYRQDPGLGLRLIYFSYDVKMKEKGDIPEGYSVSREKKERFSLILESASTNQTSMYLCASSPPLGVNTEAFFGQGTRLTVV.

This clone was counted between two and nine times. The CDR3 DNA is TGTGCCAGAAGCTGCCCCGGACTAGACATTCAGTACTTC. This translates into CARSCPGLDIQYF. The chain carries TRBV5-3 and TRBJ2-4; 7 bases align to TRBD2. TRBV5-3 is assigned to the ORF class and has an uncertain function. CDR3 length: 13 residues. The junction had 5 bases not matched to a gene; V was cut back by 3 bases and J by 8 bases.

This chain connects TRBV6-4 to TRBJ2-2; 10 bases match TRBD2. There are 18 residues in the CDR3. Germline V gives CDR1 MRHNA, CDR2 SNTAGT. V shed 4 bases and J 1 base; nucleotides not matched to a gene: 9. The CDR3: CASSGSSLAGENTGELFF. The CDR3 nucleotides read TGTGCCAGCAGTGGCTCATCCCTAGCGGGGGAGAACACCGGGGAGCTGTTTTTT.

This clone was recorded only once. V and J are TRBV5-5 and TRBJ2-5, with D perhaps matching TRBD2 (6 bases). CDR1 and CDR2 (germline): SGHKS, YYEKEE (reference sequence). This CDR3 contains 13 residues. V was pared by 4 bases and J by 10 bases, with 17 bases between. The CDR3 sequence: CASSPITREDQYF. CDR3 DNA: TGTGCCAGCAGCCCTATCACCAGGGAGGACCAGTACTTC.

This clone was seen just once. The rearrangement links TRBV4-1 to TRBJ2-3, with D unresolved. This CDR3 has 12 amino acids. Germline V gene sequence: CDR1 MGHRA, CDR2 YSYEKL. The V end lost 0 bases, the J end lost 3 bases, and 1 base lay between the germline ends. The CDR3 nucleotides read TGCGCCAGCAGCCAAGAAACAGATACGCAGTATTTT. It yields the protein CASSQETDTQYF.

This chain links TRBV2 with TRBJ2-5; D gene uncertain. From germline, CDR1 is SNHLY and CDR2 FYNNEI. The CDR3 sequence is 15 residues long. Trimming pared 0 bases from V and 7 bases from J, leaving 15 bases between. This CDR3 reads CASSEATSRGGTQYF. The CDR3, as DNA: TGTGCCAGCAGTGAAGCAACTTCCCGTGGTGGGACCCAGTACTTC.

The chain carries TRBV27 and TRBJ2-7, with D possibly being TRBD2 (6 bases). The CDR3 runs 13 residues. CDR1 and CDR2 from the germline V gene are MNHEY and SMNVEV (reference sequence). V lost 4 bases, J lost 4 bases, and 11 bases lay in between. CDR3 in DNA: TGTGCCAGCAGTTATGGGGAGGCTTACGAGCAGTACTTC. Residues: CASSYGEAYEQYF.

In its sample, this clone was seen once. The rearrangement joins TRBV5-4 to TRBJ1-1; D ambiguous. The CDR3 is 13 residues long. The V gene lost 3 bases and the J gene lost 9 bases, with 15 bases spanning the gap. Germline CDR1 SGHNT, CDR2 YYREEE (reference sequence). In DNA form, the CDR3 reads TGTGCCAGCAGCTCCGAGCCCCGGTCCCAAGCTTTCTTT. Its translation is CASSSEPRSQAFF. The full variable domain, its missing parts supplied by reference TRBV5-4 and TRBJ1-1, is ETGVTQSPTHLIKTRGQQVTLRCSSQSGHNTVSWYQQALGQGPQFIFQYYREEENGRGNFPPRFSGLQFPNYSSELNVNALELDDSALYLCASSSEPRSQAFFGQGTRLTVV.

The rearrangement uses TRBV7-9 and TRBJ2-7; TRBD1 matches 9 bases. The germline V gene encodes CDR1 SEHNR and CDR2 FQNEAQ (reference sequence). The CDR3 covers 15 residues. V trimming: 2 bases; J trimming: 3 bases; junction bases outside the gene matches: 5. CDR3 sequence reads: CASSLPGTGRYEQYF. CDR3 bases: TGTGCCAGCAGCTTACCTGGGACAGGGCGCTACGAGCAGTACTTC.

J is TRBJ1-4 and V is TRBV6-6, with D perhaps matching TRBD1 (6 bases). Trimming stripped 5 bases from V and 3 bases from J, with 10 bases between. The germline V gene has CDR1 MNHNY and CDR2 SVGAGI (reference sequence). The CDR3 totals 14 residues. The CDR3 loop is CASSLGQSNEKLFF. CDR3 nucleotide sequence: TGTGCCAGCAGTCTCGGACAGTCTAATGAAAAACTGTTTTTT.

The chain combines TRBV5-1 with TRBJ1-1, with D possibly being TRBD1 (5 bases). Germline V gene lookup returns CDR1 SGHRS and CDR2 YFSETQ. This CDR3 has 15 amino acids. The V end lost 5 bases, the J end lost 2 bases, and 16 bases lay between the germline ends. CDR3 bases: TGCGCCAGCAGGAACGGGGGGGGAGGAAACACTGAAGCTTTCTTT. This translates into CASRNGGGGNTEAFF.

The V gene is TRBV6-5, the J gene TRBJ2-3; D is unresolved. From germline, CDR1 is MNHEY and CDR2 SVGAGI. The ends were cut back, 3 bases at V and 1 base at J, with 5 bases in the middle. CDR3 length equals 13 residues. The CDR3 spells CASSYTGTDTQYF. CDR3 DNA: TGTGCCAGCAGTTATACAGGCACAGATACGCAGTATTTT.

In DNA form, the CDR3 reads TGTGCCAGCAGTTTATTTGTGGGGGCTGGGGCCAACGTCCTGACTTTC. Translated: CASSLFVGAGANVLTF. V gene TRBV28 combines with J gene TRBJ2-6; possibly TRBD1 or TRBD2 for D (5 bases each). The CDR3 sequence is 16 residues long. V lost 1 base and J lost 2, with 9 bases in between. The germline CDR1 and CDR2 sequences are MDHEN and SYDVKM.

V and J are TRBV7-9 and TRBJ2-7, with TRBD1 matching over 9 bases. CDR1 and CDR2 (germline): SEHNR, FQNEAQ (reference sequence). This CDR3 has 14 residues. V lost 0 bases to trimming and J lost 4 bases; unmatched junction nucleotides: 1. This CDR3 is CASSLAGQGYEQYF. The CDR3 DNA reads TGTGCCAGCAGCTTAGCGGGACAGGGTTACGAGCAGTACTTC.

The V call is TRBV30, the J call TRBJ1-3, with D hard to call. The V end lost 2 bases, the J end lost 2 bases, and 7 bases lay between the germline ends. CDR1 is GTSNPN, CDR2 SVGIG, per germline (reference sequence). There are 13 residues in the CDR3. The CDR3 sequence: CAWSNEAGNTIYF. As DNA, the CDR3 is TGTGCCTGGAGTAATGAGGCTGGAAACACCATATATTTT.

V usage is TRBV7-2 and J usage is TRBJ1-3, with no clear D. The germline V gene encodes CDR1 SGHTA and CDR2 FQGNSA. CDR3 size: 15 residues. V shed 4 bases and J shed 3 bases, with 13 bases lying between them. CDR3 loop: CASSSLPQFGNTIYF. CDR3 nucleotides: TGTGCCAGCAGCTCGCTGCCCCAGTTTGGAAACACCATATATTTT.

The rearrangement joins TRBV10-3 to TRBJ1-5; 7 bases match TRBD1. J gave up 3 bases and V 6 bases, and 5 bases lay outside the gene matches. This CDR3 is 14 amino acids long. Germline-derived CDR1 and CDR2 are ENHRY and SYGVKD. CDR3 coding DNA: TGTGCCATCAGCGTCACAGGGGACAATCAGCCCCAGCATTTT. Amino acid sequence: CAISVTGDNQPQHF.

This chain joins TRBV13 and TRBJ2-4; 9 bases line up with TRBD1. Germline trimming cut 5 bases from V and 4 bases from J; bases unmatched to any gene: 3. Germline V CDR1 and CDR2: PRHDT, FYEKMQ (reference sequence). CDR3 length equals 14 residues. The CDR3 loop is CASSRTGVKNIQYF. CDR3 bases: TGTGCCAGCAGCCGGACAGGGGTGAAAAACATTCAGTACTTC.

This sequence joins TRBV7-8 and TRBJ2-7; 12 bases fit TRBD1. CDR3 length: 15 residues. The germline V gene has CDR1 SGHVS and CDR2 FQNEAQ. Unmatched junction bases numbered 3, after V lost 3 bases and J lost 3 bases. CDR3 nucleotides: TGTGCCAGCAGCTTCGGGACAGGGGGCTTCTACGAGCAGTACTTC. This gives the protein CASSFGTGGFYEQYF. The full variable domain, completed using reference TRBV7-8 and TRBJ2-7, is GAGVSQSPRYKVAKRGQDVALRCDPISGHVSLFWYQQALGQGPEFLTYFQNEAQLDKSGLPSDRFFAERPEGSVSTLKIQRTQQEDSAVYLCASSFGTGGFYEQYFGPGTRLTVT.

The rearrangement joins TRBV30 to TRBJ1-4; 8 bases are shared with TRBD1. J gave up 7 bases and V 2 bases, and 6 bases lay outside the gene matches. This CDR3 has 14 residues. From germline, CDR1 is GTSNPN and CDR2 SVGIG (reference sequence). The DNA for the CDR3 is TGTGCCTGGAGTCTACAGGGGGGTGGTGAAAAACTGTTTTTT. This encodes CAWSLQGGGEKLFF.